This is a list of T cell receptor beta chains from one sample in a study of shared clonotypes between healthy human individuals. Profiling relied on immunoSEQ multiplex PCR, and the TCRdb table lists in-frame clones only, not all of them. The table shows about 2.2 million clones, with around 93% occurring only once. Specimen: naive CD8+ T cells from PBMCs. These receptors all come from a man younger than 35 in good health. Some clones in this sample may be carry-over from other donors' samples. The CDR3 runs from the conserved cysteine through the conserved F or W. D genes are given only for firm matches. Clone size appears in some rows only: once, few, many, or a class for an expanded clone.

CDR3nt: TGCGCCAGCAGCCAAGATCCCCGGGGGCACCTAGGAGAGACCCAGTACTTC
CDR3aa: CASSQDPRGHLGETQYF
len: 17
j_gene: TRBJ2-5
abundance: .
v_gene: TRBV4-1
d_gene: .

CDR3nt: TGTGCCAGCAGCGCGGGAAGCTCCTACAATGAGCAGTTCTTC
CDR3aa: CASSAGSSYNEQFF
len: 14
j_gene: TRBJ2-1
abundance: .
v_gene: TRBV7-2
d_gene: .

CDR3nt: TGTGCCAGCAGCCCCGGGACAGGGGACAATGAGCAGTTCTTC
CDR3aa: CASSPGTGDNEQFF
len: 14
j_gene: TRBJ2-1
abundance: .
v_gene: TRBV5-6
d_gene: TRBD1

CDR3nt: TGTGCCAGCAGTATCTCTCGGGACGGGCAGTACTTC
CDR3aa: CASSISRDGQYF
len: 12
j_gene: TRBJ2-7
abundance: .
v_gene: TRBV28
d_gene: .

CDR3nt: TGTGCCAGCAGCGTCGGGACTAGCGGGAGTACTATGGACACCGGGGAGCTGTTTTTT
CDR3aa: CASSVGTSGSTMDTGELFF
len: 19
j_gene: TRBJ2-2
abundance: once
v_gene: TRBV7-9
d_gene: TRBD2

CDR3nt: TGTGCCAGCAGCTCCCGGGAGGAAGAGACCCAGTACTTC
CDR3aa: CASSSREEETQYF
len: 13
j_gene: TRBJ2-5
abundance: few
v_gene: TRBV11-3
d_gene: TRBD2

CDR3nt: TGTGCCAGCACCTTGGAGGCAGGGGGCTTGGGTAGGCCCCAGCATTTT
CDR3aa: CASTLEAGGLGRPQHF
len: 16
j_gene: TRBJ1-5
abundance: .
v_gene: TRBV28
d_gene: TRBD1

CDR3nt: TGTGCCAGCGACAAACGGGCAGGGGGCATGGACACCGGGGAGCTGTTTTTT
CDR3aa: CASDKRAGGMDTGELFF
len: 17
j_gene: TRBJ2-2
abundance: once
v_gene: TRBV11-2
d_gene: TRBD1

CDR3nt: TGTGCCAGCAGCTTACTAGCGGGAGCTACAGATACGCAGTATTTT
CDR3aa: CASSLLAGATDTQYF
len: 15
j_gene: TRBJ2-3
abundance: .
v_gene: TRBV6-1
d_gene: TRBD2

CDR3nt: TGTGCCAGCAGCTCGGGGAGGGGCACTGAAGCTTTCTTT
CDR3aa: CASSSGRGTEAFF
len: 13
j_gene: TRBJ1-1
abundance: .
v_gene: TRBV5-4
d_gene: .

CDR3nt: TGTGCCAGCAGGGGTCTAAGGGATCAGGGCGAGAGAGCTTTCTTT
CDR3aa: CASRGLRDQGERAFF
len: 15
j_gene: TRBJ1-1
abundance: .
v_gene: TRBV27
d_gene: .